This TCR beta chain was found in a study of spatial heterogeneity in lung cancer. Overall study results and limits: In blood, ubiquitous expanded tumor TCRs appeared more at resection than follow-up.

Worth noting for this clonotype: Its target is not known.

In TCRdb, the 5' RACE reads were re-called with MiXCR into one record per CDR3 protein. The sample carries roughly 50,000 distinct CDR3 sequences, approximately 7.6% recorded once. The time point here: sample taken at primary tumor resection. Researchers sequenced whole RNA taken from tumor, nontumor lung or frozen PBMC without sorting. There were 72 donors, all of them untreated patients with early-stage non-small cell lung cancer. Trimming took off 0 bases at V and 0 bases at J, with 18 bases between the two ends. The CDR3 consists of 19 residues. In germline, CDR1 is SEHNR, CDR2 FQNEAQ (reference sequence).

This rearrangement joins TRBV7-9 to TRBJ2-1, with a possible D match to TRBD2 (7 bases). The sequence came from a female donor with early-stage non-small cell lung cancer. The sample here was PBMCs, taken at surgery. This CDR3 is CASSLAGGGGPSSYNEQFF. Written as DNA, the CDR3 is TGTGCCAGCAGCTTAGCGGGAGGGGGGGGACCGAGCTCCTACAATGAGCAGTTCTTC. The full variable domain, with the rest looked up from reference TRBV7-9 and TRBJ2-1, is DTGVSQNPRHKITKRGQNVTFRCDPISEHNRLYWYRQTLGQGPEFLTYFQNEAQLEKSRLLSDRFSAERPKGSFSTLEIQRTEQGDSAMYLCASSLAGGGGPSSYNEQFFGPGTRLTVL.